Listed below are T cell receptor beta chains from one sample, sequenced in a study of OX40 agonist ivuxolimab in advanced cancers. Profiled with immunoSEQ multiplex PCR; TCRdb holds only in-frame clones, not every one. This sample has approximately 65,000 clones, with around 90% found just once. Sequenced here: CD4+ or CD8+ T cells sorted from blood, sampled in a trial of the OX40 agonist ivuxolimab. These receptors were taken from an adult with an advanced solid tumor such as melanoma, head and neck, liver or kidney cancer. Each CDR3 is given without its conserved first and last residue.

TRBJ2-7	TRBV5-1	ASSLEVPGGSSEQY
TRBJ2-7	TRBV5-6	ASTPGLAYEQY
TRBJ1-5	TRBV7-2	ASSLEWGVNQPQH
TRBJ2-3	TRBV7-2	ASSLETLRSDTQY
TRBJ2-7	TRBV6-1	ASSLEGQFEQY
TRBJ1-5	TRBV27	ASSSRTDSNQPQH
TRBJ1-2	TRBV9	ASSGQGLNYGYT
TRBJ2-7	TRBV2	ASSGGGTYEQY
TRBJ2-6	TRBV9	ASSVLNYSPYGANVLT
TRBJ2-2	TRBV19	ASSSQGPPRGVGELF
TRBJ2-1	TRBV5-1	ASGPTGDSYNEQF
TRBJ1-3	TRBV6-5	ASSYGLGSGNTIY
TRBJ1-5	TRBV5-7	ASSLGTGKNSNQPQH
TRBJ1-1	TRBV4-2	ASSSGVGDTEAF
TRBJ1-1	TRBV19	ASSGRLVEAF
TRBJ2-7	TRBV6-4	ASSVGTGPNYEQY
TRBJ1-5	TRBV10-2	ASSEGFNQPQH
TRBJ1-2	TRBV2	ASNTGTGTLNYGYT
TRBJ2-3	TRBV7-3	ASSSSGGAGDTQY
TRBJ2-2	TRBV10-3	AISRDRDTGELF
TRBJ2-1	TRBV6-6	ASSTRQLHYNEQF
TRBJ2-5	TRBV6-5	ASSYGATPGVETQY
TRBJ1-3	TRBV7-2	ASSLVGQAGNTIY
TRBJ1-1	TRBV6-6	ASSYVTTNTEAF
TRBJ2-1	TRBV7-9	ASSLPGQPNEQF
TRBJ1-5	TRBV7-3	ASSPWDTLIGNQPQH
TRBJ2-7	TRBV7-2	ASSLAGREQY
TRBJ2-7	TRBV9	ASSVGGTSNHEQY
TRBJ2-3	TRBV2	ASRLRGFSTDTQY
TRBJ2-1	TRBV7-6	ASSFLGNEQF
TRBJ1-1	TRBV6-6	ASRGRNRVNTEAF
TRBJ1-5	TRBV2	ASSDYTGSNQPQH
TRBJ1-3	TRBV5-1	ASTTGGADGNTIY
TRBJ2-7	TRBV7-7	ASSPDGLSSYEQY
TRBJ2-7	TRBV7-2	ASSADRGRYEQY
TRBJ2-2	TRBV5-4	ASSLDQGWVGELF
TRBJ2-7	TRBV29-1	SVEGQENYEQY
TRBJ2-7	TRBV7-9	ASGGSGADREQY
TRBJ2-3	TRBV14	ASSQDYSVLTQY
TRBJ2-2	TRBV7-2	ASSRDERGTGELF
TRBJ2-3	TRBV6-1	ASSERDRIGADTQY
TRBJ1-3	TRBV30	AWRGLGQAISGNTIY
TRBJ2-1	TRBV11-2	ASSSDRYNEQF
TRBJ2-7	TRBV30	AWSVSGLGAEQY
TRBJ1-2	TRBV7-3	ASSLRPQVGGYT
TRBJ2-7	TRBV5-1	ASRQGRPTDEQY